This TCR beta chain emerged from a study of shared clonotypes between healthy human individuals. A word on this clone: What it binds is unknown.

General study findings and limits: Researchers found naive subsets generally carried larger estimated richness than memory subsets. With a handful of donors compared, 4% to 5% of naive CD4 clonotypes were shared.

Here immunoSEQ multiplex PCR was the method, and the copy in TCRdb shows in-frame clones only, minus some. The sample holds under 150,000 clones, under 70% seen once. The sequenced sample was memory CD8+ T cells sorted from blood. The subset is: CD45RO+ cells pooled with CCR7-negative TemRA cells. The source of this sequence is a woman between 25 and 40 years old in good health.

CDR3 sequence (DNA): TGTGCCAGCAGTCTAAGACTGGGCAATCAGCCCCAGCATTTT. Protein: CASSLRLGNQPQHF. The chain joins TRBV28 to TRBJ1-5; D call uncertain. The CDR3 totals 14 residues. In germline, CDR1 is MDHEN, CDR2 SYDVKM. Trimming cost V 5 bases and J 2 bases, with 10 bases left between them.